Listed below are T cell receptor beta chains from one sample, sequenced in a study of neurological immune-mediated disorders. A single record per CDR3 protein comes from TCRdb applying MiXCR to the 5' RACE reads. The sample has about 70,000 distinct CDR3 sequences; about 3% are singletons. The material sequenced was PBMCs. The receptors stem from a woman in her fifties or sixties with multiple sclerosis. The CDR3 runs from the conserved cysteine through the conserved F or W. A D gene is named only where the DNA matches it firmly. Clone size is shown for a subset of rows, as once, few, many or a class of expanded clone.

TGCAGTGCTACCGGGCCCTTCTCCCCAGCGCAGTACTTC	CSATGPFSPAQYF	once	NA	TRBJ2-7	TRBV20-1
TGCGCCAGCAGCCCGGAGCGGGGTGGAAAAAACATATATTTT	CASSPERGGKNIYF	NA	NA	TRBJ1-3	TRBV5-1
TGTGCCACCAGCAGAGTCCTTTTTGGCGGACCCCAAGAGACCCAGTACTTC	CATSRVLFGGPQETQYF	many	NA	TRBJ2-5	TRBV15
TGTGCCAGCAGTTACTCTGGGGTCGGGACAGGGGGCGGGGGAGCTTTCTTT	CASSYSGVGTGGGGAFF	many	TRBD1	TRBJ1-1	TRBV6-6
TGCGCCAGCAGCCCGACCCAGGGGTTGGACGAGCAGTACTTC	CASSPTQGLDEQYF	few	NA	TRBJ2-7	TRBV5-1
TGTGCCAGCAGGGCTAGCGGGAGCCGGGAGCTGTTTTTT	CASRASGSRELFF	many	TRBD2	TRBJ2-2	TRBV27
TGCAGTGCTAGCAGCCTAGCGGAAGCCACAGATACGCAGTATTTT	CSASSLAEATDTQYF	many	TRBD2	TRBJ2-3	TRBV20-1
TGTGCCACCAGTGAAGGAATGAGAAATCAGCCCCAGCATTTT	CATSEGMRNQPQHF	many	NA	TRBJ1-5	TRBV24-1
TGCAGTACCACCGGGACTAGCGGGAGCCGGCAGTACTTC	CSTTGTSGSRQYF	many	TRBD2	TRBJ2-7	TRBV20-1
TGCGCCAGCAGCGATCGGGGACAGGCTGGGACTGAAGCTTTCTTT	CASSDRGQAGTEAFF	many	TRBD1	TRBJ1-1	TRBV5-1
TGTGCCAGCAGCCTAACAGGGTCTCATGAGCAGTTCTTC	CASSLTGSHEQFF	many	NA	TRBJ2-1	TRBV7-2
TGCAGCGTTGACAGGGACCCCTACAATGAGCAGTTCTTC	CSVDRDPYNEQFF	many	NA	TRBJ2-1	TRBV29-1
TGCAGCGTTGGTCAGGACCTTTATGGCTACACCTTC	CSVGQDLYGYTF	many	NA	TRBJ1-2	TRBV29-1
TGCAGTGCCCGAGGGACAGTCGGGAATCAGCCCCAGCATTTT	CSARGTVGNQPQHF	many	TRBD1	TRBJ1-5	TRBV20-1
TGTGCCAGCAGCTTCGGGCAGGGGGGCACTGAAGCTTTCTTT	CASSFGQGGTEAFF	many	TRBD1	TRBJ1-1	TRBV5-5
TGTGCCAGCAGTTACTCTGGAGCGGGAGGCTACAATGAGCAGTTCTTC	CASSYSGAGGYNEQFF	many	TRBD2	TRBJ2-1	TRBV6-5
TGTGCCATCACCCGGACAGGGCAACCGAACACTGAAGCTTTCTTT	CAITRTGQPNTEAFF	many	TRBD1	TRBJ1-1	TRBV10-3
TGTGCCACCAGCCGGACTCTCGGGAGGGACACCGGGGAGCTGTTTTTT	CATSRTLGRDTGELFF	many	TRBD2	TRBJ2-2	TRBV24-1
TGTGCCAGCAGCTTAATGGGAAACACCATATATTTT	CASSLMGNTIYF	many	NA	TRBJ1-3	TRBV7-2
TGTGCCAGCAGCTTAGGGCTAGCGGGAAACAATGAGCAGTTCTTC	CASSLGLAGNNEQFF	many	TRBD2	TRBJ2-1	TRBV7-3
TGCAGCGCCTTGACTAGCGGGGGGAAGACCCAGTACTTC	CSALTSGGKTQYF	many	TRBD2	TRBJ2-5	TRBV29-1
TGCAGTGCATTTCTGGCTAAAGGAGAGACCCAGTACTTC	CSAFLAKGETQYF	many	NA	TRBJ2-5	TRBV20-1
TGTGCCATCAGCGGGGGCCCCTCCTACAATGAGCAGTTCTTC	CAISGGPSYNEQFF	many	NA	TRBJ2-1	TRBV10-3
TGTGCCAGCAGTGTTGTGAATGAAAAACTGTTTTTT	CASSVVNEKLFF	many	NA	TRBJ1-4	TRBV2
TGCGCCAGCAGCTTGACGGGAGATTCACCCCTCCACTTT	CASSLTGDSPLHF	many	NA	TRBJ1-6	TRBV5-1
TGCGCCAGCAGCCAAGATGGGGGAGACTACAATGAGCAGTTCTTC	CASSQDGGDYNEQFF	many	NA	TRBJ2-1	TRBV4-3
TGTGCCAGCTCACCGGGGACAGACTTTAACTATGGCTACACCTTC	CASSPGTDFNYGYTF	many	TRBD1	TRBJ1-2	TRBV18
TGCAGTGCTGAGGGCTTTAGCACAGATACGCAGTATTTT	CSAEGFSTDTQYF	NA	NA	TRBJ2-3	TRBV20-1
TGCAGTGCTAGAGATTGGTCAAATGAGCAGTTCTTC	CSARDWSNEQFF	many	NA	TRBJ2-1	TRBV20-1
TGCGCCAGCACTCAACCGGGACAGGGGGCCACAGATACGCAGTATTTT	CASTQPGQGATDTQYF	many	TRBD1	TRBJ2-3	TRBV5-1
TGCAGTGCTAGAGTAAGGGGGCCGGCGGAGACCCAGTACTTC	CSARVRGPAETQYF	many	TRBD1	TRBJ2-5	TRBV20-1
TGCAGTGCTAGGGTCAGAGGGGGAGAGACCCAGTACTTC	CSARVRGGETQYF	many	NA	TRBJ2-5	TRBV20-1
TGTGCCTCCGGGGGGCGTCTGGGCAATGAGCAGTTCTTC	CASGGRLGNEQFF	many	NA	TRBJ2-1	TRBV6-2/TRBV6-3
TGCAGTGCTAGTATCCGGCAGGGGATCTATGGCTACACCTTC	CSASIRQGIYGYTF	many	NA	TRBJ1-2	TRBV20-1
TGCGCCAGTTCCTATACCGGGGAGACCTATGGCTACACCTTC	CASSYTGETYGYTF	many	NA	TRBJ1-2	TRBV5-1
TGTGCCAGCAGCACCGGGAACTACAATGAGCAGTTCTTC	CASSTGNYNEQFF	many	NA	TRBJ2-1	TRBV7-2
TGTGCCAGCAGTCCCCGGGGGCCAGATACGCAGTATTTT	CASSPRGPDTQYF	medium-sized	NA	TRBJ2-3	TRBV7-9
TGCAGCGCCAGCGGACTAGCGGTTCCTCAAGAGACCCAGTACTTC	CSASGLAVPQETQYF	many	TRBD2	TRBJ2-5	TRBV29-1
TGTGCCAGCAGTTTAGAGGGGGGCAGGCAGAACTATGGCTACACCTTC	CASSLEGGRQNYGYTF	many	NA	TRBJ1-2	TRBV27
TGTGCCAGCAGCTGGGCCCCCGGCGGTGCCTACAATGAGCAGTTCTTC	CASSWAPGGAYNEQFF	many	NA	TRBJ2-1	TRBV5-6
TGTGCCAGTAGTTTACAGGGGATCAATGGCTACACCTTC	CASSLQGINGYTF	many	TRBD1	TRBJ1-2	TRBV19
TGCAGTGCTAACCCCTTTTCGGGACTCGGACTAGACTACGAGCAGTACTTC	CSANPFSGLGLDYEQYF	many	TRBD2	TRBJ2-7	TRBV20-1
TGCAGTGCTACCGGGACTAGCGGGAGAATTGAGCAGTTCTTC	CSATGTSGRIEQFF	NA	TRBD2	TRBJ2-1	TRBV20-1
TGCACACCGGGGGGGGCATCCTATGGCTACACCTTC	CTPGGASYGYTF	many	NA	TRBJ1-2	TRBV20-1
TGCAGTGCTAGATCTCCCGGGACATCCTACGCTGGTGGCTACACCTTC	CSARSPGTSYAGGYTF	many	NA	TRBJ1-2	TRBV20-1
TGCGCCAGCAGACGAAATCCGGGACAGACGAACACCGGGGAGCTGTTTTTT	CASRRNPGQTNTGELFF	many	TRBD1	TRBJ2-2	TRBV5-1
TGTGCCAGCAGTTGGGGTGGAGGGCAAGAGACCCAGTACTTC	CASSWGGGQETQYF	many	NA	TRBJ2-5	TRBV6-1
TGCGCCAGCAGCCCGGACAGGGGGTATGCTCCCGGGGAGCTGTTTTTT	CASSPDRGYAPGELFF	many	TRBD1	TRBJ2-2	TRBV5-1
TGTGCCAGCAGCCAAGCGGGACTTATCGATGAGCAGTTCTTC	CASSQAGLIDEQFF	many	NA	TRBJ2-1	TRBV3-1
TGCAGTGCTACTAAACAGGGGGCTGGCTATGGCTACACCTTC	CSATKQGAGYGYTF	many	TRBD1	TRBJ1-2	TRBV20-1
TGTGCCAGCAGCTTAGCGATGGAGACCCAGTACTTC	CASSLAMETQYF	many	NA	TRBJ2-5	TRBV7-2
TGCGCCAGCAAAACAGGGACCGTGAACACTGAAGCTTTCTTT	CASKTGTVNTEAFF	many	NA	TRBJ1-1	TRBV5-1
TGCAGTGCTAGAGCCGTGGTCTCTAACTATGGCTACACCTTC	CSARAVVSNYGYTF	many	NA	TRBJ1-2	TRBV20-1
TGCAGTGCTAGAGACCTAAGACAGGGGGCATTCAATGAGCAGTTCTTC	CSARDLRQGAFNEQFF	many	TRBD1	TRBJ2-1	TRBV20-1
TGTGCCAGCTTACGCGATTACACAGATACGCAGTATTTT	CASLRDYTDTQYF	many	NA	TRBJ2-3	TRBV2
TGTGCCACCAGCGGTGACACAGTCGGTCGGGTGACCCAGAATTTT	CATSGDTVGRVTQNF	NA	NA	TRBJ1-5	TRBV15
TGTGCCAGCAGCCTTACGATCGGTGGGGAGCTGTTTTTT	CASSLTIGGELFF	many	NA	TRBJ2-2	TRBV7-9
TGCGCCAGCAGCTTGGGACTATCATCGACCCTCACAGATACGCAGTATTTT	CASSLGLSSTLTDTQYF	many	NA	TRBJ2-3	TRBV5-1
TGTGCTAGTGGACCCGACAGCTCTGGGGCCAACGTCCTGACTTTC	CASGPDSSGANVLTF	many	NA	TRBJ2-6	TRBV12-5
TGTGCCAGCAGCTCCGCAAGTAGGGGACAGCCCCAGCATTTT	CASSSASRGQPQHF	many	NA	TRBJ1-5	TRBV9